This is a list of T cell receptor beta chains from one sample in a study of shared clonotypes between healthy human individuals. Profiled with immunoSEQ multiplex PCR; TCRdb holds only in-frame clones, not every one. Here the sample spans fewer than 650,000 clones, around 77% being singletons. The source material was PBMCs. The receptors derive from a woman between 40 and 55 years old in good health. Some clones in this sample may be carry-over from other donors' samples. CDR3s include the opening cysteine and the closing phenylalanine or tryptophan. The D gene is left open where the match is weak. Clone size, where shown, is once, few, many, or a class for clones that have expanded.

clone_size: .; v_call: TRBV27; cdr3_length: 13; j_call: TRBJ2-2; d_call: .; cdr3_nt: TGTGCCAGCAGTTTTACAGGGACCGGGGAGCTGTTTTTT; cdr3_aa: CASSFTGTGELFF
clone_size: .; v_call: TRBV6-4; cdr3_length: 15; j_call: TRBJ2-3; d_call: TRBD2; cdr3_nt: TGTGCCAGCAGTGAAGCTAGCGGCCGCACAGATACGCAGTATTTT; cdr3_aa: CASSEASGRTDTQYF
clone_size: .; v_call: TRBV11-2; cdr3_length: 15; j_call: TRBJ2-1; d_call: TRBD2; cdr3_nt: TGTGCCAGCAGCCGACGGGGACTAGCGGAGAATGAGCAGTTCTTC; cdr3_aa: CASSRRGLAENEQFF
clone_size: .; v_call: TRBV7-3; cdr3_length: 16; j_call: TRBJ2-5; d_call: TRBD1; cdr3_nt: TGTGCCAGCAGCCGGGGGACAGGGCTTTTCCAAGAGACCCAGTACTTC; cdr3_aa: CASSRGTGLFQETQYF
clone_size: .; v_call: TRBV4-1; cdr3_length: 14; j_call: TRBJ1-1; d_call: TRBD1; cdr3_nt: TGCGCCAGCAGCCACATGGACAGGGAAACTGAAGCTTTCTTT; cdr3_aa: CASSHMDRETEAFF
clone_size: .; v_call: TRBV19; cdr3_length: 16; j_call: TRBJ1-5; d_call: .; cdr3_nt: TGTGCCAGTAGTACCTGGTATACAGGTTCTGCGCAGCCCCAGCATTTT; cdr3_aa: CASSTWYTGSAQPQHF
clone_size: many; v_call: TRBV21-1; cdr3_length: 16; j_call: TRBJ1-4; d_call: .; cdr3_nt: TGTGCCAGCAGCCCCCGCTGGGCACAGGGCGGGGAAAAACTGTTTTTT; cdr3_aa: CASSPRWAQGGEKLFF
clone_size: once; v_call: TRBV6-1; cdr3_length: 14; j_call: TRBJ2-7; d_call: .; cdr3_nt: TGTGCCAGCAGTGAGTTTGTTATAGCTACCGAGCAGTACTTC; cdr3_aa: CASSEFVIATEQYF
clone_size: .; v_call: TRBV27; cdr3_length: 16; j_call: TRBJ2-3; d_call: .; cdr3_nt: TGTGCCAGCAGTCTAACACGGGATAGAAGCACAGATACGCAGTATTTT; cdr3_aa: CASSLTRDRSTDTQYF
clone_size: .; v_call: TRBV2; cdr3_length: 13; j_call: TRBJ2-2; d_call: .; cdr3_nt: TGTGCCAGCAGTGATGATGCGACCGGGGAGCTGTTTTTT; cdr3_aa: CASSDDATGELFF
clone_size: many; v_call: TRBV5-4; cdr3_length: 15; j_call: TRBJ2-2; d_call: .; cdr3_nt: TGTGCCAGCAGCCAAATGGGTTCAAACACCGGGGAGCTGTTTTTT; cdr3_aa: CASSQMGSNTGELFF
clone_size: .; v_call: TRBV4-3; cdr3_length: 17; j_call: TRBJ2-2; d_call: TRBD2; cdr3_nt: TGCGCCAGCAGCCCTGGGACTAGCGGAGAGAACACCGGGGAGCTGTTTTTT; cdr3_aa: CASSPGTSGENTGELFF
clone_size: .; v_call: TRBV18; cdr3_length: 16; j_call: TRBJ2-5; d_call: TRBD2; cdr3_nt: TGTGCCAGCTCACCCGGACTACTAGCGGAGCAAGAGACCCAGTACTTC; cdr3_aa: CASSPGLLAEQETQYF
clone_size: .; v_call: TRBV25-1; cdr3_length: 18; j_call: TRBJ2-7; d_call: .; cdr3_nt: TGTGCCAGCAGTGCGCAGACAGTCAACCCAGGGATTTACTACGAGCAGTACTTC; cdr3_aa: CASSAQTVNPGIYYEQYF
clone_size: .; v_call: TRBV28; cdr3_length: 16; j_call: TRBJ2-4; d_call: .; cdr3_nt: TGTGCCAGCAGTTCACTTGGGGGATTGGCCAAAAACATTCAGTACTTC; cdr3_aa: CASSSLGGLAKNIQYF
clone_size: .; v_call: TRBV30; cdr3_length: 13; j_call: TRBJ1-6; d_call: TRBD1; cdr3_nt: TGTGCCTGGAGTGTACAGGGGAATTCACCCCTCCACTTT; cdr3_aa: CAWSVQGNSPLHF
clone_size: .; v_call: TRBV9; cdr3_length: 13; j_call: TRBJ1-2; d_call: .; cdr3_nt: TGTGCCAGCAGCGTAGACGGTCGCTATGGCTACACCTTC; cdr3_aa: CASSVDGRYGYTF
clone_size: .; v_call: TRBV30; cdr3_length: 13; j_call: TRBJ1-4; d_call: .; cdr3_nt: TGTGCCTGGAGCGGACAGTCAGCGGGAAAACTGTTTTTT; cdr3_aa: CAWSGQSAGKLFF
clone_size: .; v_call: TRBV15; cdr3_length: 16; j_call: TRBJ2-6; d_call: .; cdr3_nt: TGTGCCACCAGCAGAGATCTGGTCTCTGGGGCCAACGTCCTGACTTTC; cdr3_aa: CATSRDLVSGANVLTF
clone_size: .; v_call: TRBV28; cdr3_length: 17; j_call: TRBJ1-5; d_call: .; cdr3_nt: TGTGCCAGCAGTCCCCGATTGGAGGGAGTGGCGAATCAGCCCCAGCATTTT; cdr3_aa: CASSPRLEGVANQPQHF
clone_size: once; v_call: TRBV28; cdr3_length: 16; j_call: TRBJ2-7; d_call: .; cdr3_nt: TGTGCCAGCAGTTTAACAGGGGCCACTAGCCTCCTCGAGCAGTACTTC; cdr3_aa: CASSLTGATSLLEQYF
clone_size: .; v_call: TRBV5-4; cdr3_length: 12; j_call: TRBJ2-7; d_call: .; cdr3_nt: TGTGCCAGCAGCTTGGGTGTGTCCCAGCAGTACTTC; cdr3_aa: CASSLGVSQQYF
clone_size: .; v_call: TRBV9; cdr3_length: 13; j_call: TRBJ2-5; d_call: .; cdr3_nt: TGTGCCAGCAGCGTCAGCGGTCAAGAGACCCAGTACTTC; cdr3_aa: CASSVSGQETQYF
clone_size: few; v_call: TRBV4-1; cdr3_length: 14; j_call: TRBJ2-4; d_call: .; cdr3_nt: TGCGCCAGCAGCCAGACCGGGACTCGAGCGGTTCAGTACTTC; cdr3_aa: CASSQTGTRAVQYF
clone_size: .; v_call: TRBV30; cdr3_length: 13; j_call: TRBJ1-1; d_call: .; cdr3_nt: TGTGCCAGGAACCAAAAACTGAACACTGAAGCTTTCTTT; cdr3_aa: CARNQKLNTEAFF
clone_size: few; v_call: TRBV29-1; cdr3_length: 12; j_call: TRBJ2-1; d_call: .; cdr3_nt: TGCAGCGTTGCTCGACGCCACAATGAGCAGTTCTTC; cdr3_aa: CSVARRHNEQFF
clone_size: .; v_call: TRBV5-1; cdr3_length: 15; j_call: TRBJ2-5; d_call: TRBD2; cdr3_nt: TGCGCCAGCAGCCCTAGCGGAACCTGGGGAGAGACCCAGTACTTC; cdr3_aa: CASSPSGTWGETQYF
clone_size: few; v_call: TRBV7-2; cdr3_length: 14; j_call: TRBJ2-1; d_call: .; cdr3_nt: TGTGCCAGCAGCACAGGGACTTACCCCAATGAGCAGTTCTTC; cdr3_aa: CASSTGTYPNEQFF
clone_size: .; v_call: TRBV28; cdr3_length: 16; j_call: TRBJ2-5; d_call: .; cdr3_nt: TGTGCCGTACACAGGGGGGCGGGAGTTCGGGGAGAGACCCAGTACTTC; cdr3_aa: CAVHRGAGVRGETQYF
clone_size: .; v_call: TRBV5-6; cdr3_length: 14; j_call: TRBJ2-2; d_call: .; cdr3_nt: TGTGCCAGCAGCTTGGACCCCGCGAGCGGGGAGCTGTTTTTT; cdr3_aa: CASSLDPASGELFF
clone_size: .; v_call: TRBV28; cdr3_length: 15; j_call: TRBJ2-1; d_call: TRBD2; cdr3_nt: TGTGCCAGCAGTTTAGTGAGCGGGGCCTACAATGAGCAGTTCTTC; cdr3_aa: CASSLVSGAYNEQFF
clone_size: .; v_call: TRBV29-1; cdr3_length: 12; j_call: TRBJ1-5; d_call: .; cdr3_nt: TGCAGCGGTGGACAGAGACAATCAGCCCAGCATTTT; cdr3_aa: CSGGQRQSAQHF
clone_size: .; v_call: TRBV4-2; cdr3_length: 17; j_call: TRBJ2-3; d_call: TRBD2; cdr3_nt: TGTGCCAGCAGCCTGGGAGTAGCGGGATCTCGCACAGATACGCAGTATTTT; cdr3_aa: CASSLGVAGSRTDTQYF
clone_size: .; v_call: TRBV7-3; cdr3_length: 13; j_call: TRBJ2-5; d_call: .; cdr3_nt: TGTGCCAGCAGCTTCAGCGGAGAAGAGACCCAGTACTTC; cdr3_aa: CASSFSGEETQYF
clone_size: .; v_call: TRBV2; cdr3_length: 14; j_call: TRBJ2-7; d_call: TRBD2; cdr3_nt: TGTGCCAGCAGTGTGGTAGCGGGAGTAGGGGAGCAGTACTTC; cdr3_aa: CASSVVAGVGEQYF
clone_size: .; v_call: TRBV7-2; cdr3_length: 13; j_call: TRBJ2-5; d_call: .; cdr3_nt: TGTGCCAGCAGCTTTAGTCTGTGGGAGACCCAGTACTTC; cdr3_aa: CASSFSLWETQYF
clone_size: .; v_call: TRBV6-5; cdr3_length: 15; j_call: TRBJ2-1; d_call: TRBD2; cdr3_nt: TGTGCCAGCAGGCCTATAGCGGGAGGTGACAATGAGCAGTTCTTC; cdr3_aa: CASRPIAGGDNEQFF
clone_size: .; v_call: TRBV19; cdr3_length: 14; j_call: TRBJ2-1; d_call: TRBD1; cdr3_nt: TGTGCCAGTAGTATGGGACAGAGCTACAATGAGCAGTTCTTC; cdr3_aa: CASSMGQSYNEQFF
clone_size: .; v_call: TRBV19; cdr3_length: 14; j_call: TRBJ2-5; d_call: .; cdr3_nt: TGTGCCAGTAGTATAGAAGGGGATGGAGAGACCCAGTACTTC; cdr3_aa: CASSIEGDGETQYF
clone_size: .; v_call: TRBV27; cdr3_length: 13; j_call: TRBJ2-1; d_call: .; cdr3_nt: TGTGCCAGCAGTCACGGGGGCGGTAATGAGCAGTTCTTC; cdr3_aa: CASSHGGGNEQFF
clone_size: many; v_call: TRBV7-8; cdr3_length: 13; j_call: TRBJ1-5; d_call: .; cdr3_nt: TGTGCCAGCAGCCACACTAGCAATCAGCCCCAGCATTTT; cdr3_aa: CASSHTSNQPQHF
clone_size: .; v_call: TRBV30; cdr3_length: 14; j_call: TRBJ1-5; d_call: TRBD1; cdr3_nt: TGTGCCTGTAGTACACAGGGGGCGAATCAGCCCCGGCATTTT; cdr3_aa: CACSTQGANQPRHF
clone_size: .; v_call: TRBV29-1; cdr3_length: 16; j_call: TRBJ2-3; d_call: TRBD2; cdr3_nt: TGCAGCGTTGCTCTTACTAGCGGGAGTATCCCGGATACGCAGTATTTT; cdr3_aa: CSVALTSGSIPDTQYF
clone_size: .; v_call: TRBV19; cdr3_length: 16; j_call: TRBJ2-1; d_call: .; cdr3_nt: TGTGCCAGTAGCGAAACGGGAGCCCTGTACGCCAATGAGCAGTTCTTC; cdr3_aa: CASSETGALYANEQFF
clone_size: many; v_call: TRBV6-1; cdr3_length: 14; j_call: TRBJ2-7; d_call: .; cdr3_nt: TGTGCCAGCACCCGAACCGGGACTCACTACGAGCAGTACTTC; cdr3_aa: CASTRTGTHYEQYF
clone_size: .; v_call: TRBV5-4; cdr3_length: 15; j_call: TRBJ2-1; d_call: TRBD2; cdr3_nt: TGTGCCAGCAGCTTGGGGACTAGCGTCAACAATGAGCAGTTCTTC; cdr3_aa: CASSLGTSVNNEQFF